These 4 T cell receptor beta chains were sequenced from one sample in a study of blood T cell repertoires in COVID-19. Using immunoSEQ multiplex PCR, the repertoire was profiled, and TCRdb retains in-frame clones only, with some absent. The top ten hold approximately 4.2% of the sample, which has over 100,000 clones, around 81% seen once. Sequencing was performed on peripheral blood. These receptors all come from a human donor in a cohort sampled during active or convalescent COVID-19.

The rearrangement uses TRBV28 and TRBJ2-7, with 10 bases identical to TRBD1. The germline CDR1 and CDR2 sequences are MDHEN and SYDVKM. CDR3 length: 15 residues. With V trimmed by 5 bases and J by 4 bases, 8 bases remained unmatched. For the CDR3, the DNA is TGTGCCAGCAGTAAGACGGGACAGGGGATTTACGAGCAGTACTTC. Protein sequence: CASSKTGQGIYEQYF.

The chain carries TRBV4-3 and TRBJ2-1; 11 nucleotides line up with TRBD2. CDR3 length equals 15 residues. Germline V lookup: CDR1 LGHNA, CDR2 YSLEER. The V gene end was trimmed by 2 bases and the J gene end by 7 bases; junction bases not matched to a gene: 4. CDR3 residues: CASSQPGLAVNEQFF. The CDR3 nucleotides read TGCGCCAGCAGCCAACCGGGACTAGCGGTGAATGAGCAGTTCTTC.

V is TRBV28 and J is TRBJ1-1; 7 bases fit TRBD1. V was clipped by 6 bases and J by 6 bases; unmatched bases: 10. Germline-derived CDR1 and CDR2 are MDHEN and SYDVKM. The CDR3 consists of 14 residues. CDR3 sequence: CASRINRDRAEAFF. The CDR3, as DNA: TGTGCCAGCAGGATAAACCGAGACAGGGCTGAAGCTTTCTTT.

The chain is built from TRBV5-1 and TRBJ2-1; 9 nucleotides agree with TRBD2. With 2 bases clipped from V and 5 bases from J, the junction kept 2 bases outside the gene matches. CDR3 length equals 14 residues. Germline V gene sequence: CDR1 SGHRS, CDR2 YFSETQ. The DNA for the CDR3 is TGCGCCAGCAGCTTTAAGCGGGGGGACAATGAGCAGTTCTTC. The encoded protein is CASSFKRGDNEQFF. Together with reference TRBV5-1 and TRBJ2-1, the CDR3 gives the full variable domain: KAGVTQTPRYLIKTRGQQVTLSCSPISGHRSVSWYQQTPGQGLQFLFEYFSETQRNKGNFPGRFSGRQFSNSRSEMNVSTLELGDSALYLCASSFKRGDNEQFFGPGTRLTVL.